This TCR beta chain was identified during a study of blood T cells in healthy people across ages. Germline V CDR1 and CDR2: SEHNR, FQNEAQ (reference sequence). Trimming took off 6 bases at V and 1 base at J, with 19 bases between the two ends. The CDR3 is made up of 16 amino acids. For the second PCR, which ran for 7 to 11 cycles, a sample-barcoded 5' primer and a J-beta primer mix were used. TCRdb passed the 5' RACE reads through MiXCR, listing each CDR3 protein once. The sample records 1.5 million to 1.9 million distinct CDR3 sequences, about 42% being singletons. At least 6 million PBMCs were isolated per sample.

The clonotype was recovered from a woman aged 18-30 years in good health. The chain employs TRBV7-9 and TRBJ2-7; tentative D call: TRBD2 (6 bases). Sample: blood. This CDR3 is CASSPGGRTGSYEQYF. CDR3 DNA: TGTGCCAGCAGTCCCGGGGGAAGGACCGGTTCCTACGAGCAGTACTTC.